This paragraph reports one T cell receptor beta chain. It has no known antigen specificity. Within one base of it there is no much larger clone, and no base qualities were kept. CDR3 length: 17 amino acids, cysteine to phenylalanine. Kept here is only the CDR3 DNA, which spans 51 bases and is read in frame from base 1. The germline V gene sets CDR1 to SGDLS and CDR2 to YYNGEE. After removal of 0 bases from V and 1 base from J, the junction retains 4 bases not matched to a gene. Each collaborating institution followed its own protocols to collect whole blood in K2EDTA tubes. For TCRbeta analysis, collaborators shipped samples in one of three forms: frozen whole blood, isolated PBMCs, or DNA extracted from either of those sample types. This record belongs to a study of blood T cell repertoires in COVID-19 (dated by TCRdb to the early 2020s). The study in broad terms: The collaborator samples originated in the United States, Italy and Spain and spanned the acute and convalescent phases of COVID-19. The material from the prospective study consisted of cDNA or gDNA derived from T cells, B-cell-depleted T cells, or PBMCs. Subjects who had been exposed to COVID-19, were actively infected with it, or had recovered from it provided the deeply sampled blood TCRbeta repertoires that made up the dataset. The repertoires were made available in a free public database intended to serve as a resource for research on the immune response to SARS-CoV-2. Samples came from the ongoing ImmuneRACE study (first 160 participants) plus 1,254 subjects from 6 global collaborators. A de-identified subject ID, COVID-19 status, age in years and sex were almost always included in the sample metadata. Where available, HLA class I and class II types were obtained from metadata supplied by the sample provider rather than from assay-based typing.

The investigation overall reported the following: How much clinical and demographic metadata was included differed by source and by participant, and the metadata was provided uncurated.

TCRbeta CDR3 regions were amplified from genomic DNA using the immunoSEQ Assay, a bias-controlled multiplex PCR. The original pipeline was this. Within the assay, amplification of reference gene primers was used to estimate how many nucleated cells each sample contained. Sequence reads were collapsed and filtered to measure the absolute abundance of every unique TCRbeta CDR3 rearrangement. For each sample, productive Simpson clonality was calculated as the square root of Simpson's diversity index across productive rearrangements. The table was pulled from immuneACCESS by TCRdb, which kept in-frame rearrangements only. Such tables lose some clones; where checked, under half of the loss comes from unresolved V genes, and the rest has no known cause. Clonal size and the V and J genes are those of that table, whereas D and trimming came from the DNA. The sample includes around 200,000 clones, with roughly 86% observed a single time. 7% of the sample lies in the top ten.

This receptor was identified in a woman at least 80 years old in a cohort sampled during active or convalescent COVID-19. The chain links TRBV9 with TRBJ2-6, and 7 junctional nucleotides match TRBD1. The sequencing sample was made of peripheral blood. The nucleotide sequence is given as TGTGCCAGCAGCGTAGGAGGGGGCGTTTCTGGGGCCAACGTCCTGACTTTC. This is translated as CASSVGGGVSGANVLTF.